A selection of T cell receptor beta chains follows, all from one sample in a study of Graves' ophthalmopathy and Graves' hyperthyroidism. TCRdb passed the multiplex PCR reads through MiXCR, listing each CDR3 protein once. In the table there are about 550,000 distinct CDR3 sequences, 35% to 40% of which are singletons. Sequenced material: peripheral blood or thyroid tissue (not recorded which). Receptor source: an adult man with Graves' hyperthyroidism. Each CDR3 is given with its conserved first and last residue. The D gene is left open where the match is weak. Some rows have no size entry. The others give once, few or many, or a class for an expanded clone.

V,size,J,D,DNA,CDR3
TRBV20-1,many,TRBJ1-1,.,TGCAGTGCTTTCGTACAAGGAGGCACTGAAGCTTTCTTT,CSAFVQGGTEAFF
TRBV7-8,.,TRBJ2-1,.,TGTGCCAGCAGCTTAGCGGCATCACGTTCGCAGTTCTTC,CASSLAASRSQFF
TRBV29-1,many,TRBJ1-2,.,TGCAGCGTCGCAACAGGAACCTATGGCTACACCTTC,CSVATGTYGYTF
TRBV12-3/TRBV12-4,many,TRBJ1-1,.,TGTGCCAGCAGACGTGAGAACACTGAAGCTTTCTTT,CASRRENTEAFF
TRBV12-3/TRBV12-4,.,TRBJ1-3,.,TGTGCCAGCAGTTTGCCGGCACAACTCTCTGGAAACACCATATATTTT,CASSLPAQLSGNTIYF
TRBV15,.,TRBJ1-2,.,TGTGCCACCAGCAGTCGGTCCCCAGGCGGCGGCTACACCTTC,CATSSRSPGGGYTF
TRBV20-1,.,TRBJ2-1,.,TGCAGTGCTAGAGATCGACAGTGGTCATACAATGAGCAGTTCTTC,CSARDRQWSYNEQFF
TRBV5-1,.,TRBJ2-7,TRBD1,TGCGCCAGCAGCTTAGGGACAGGGTTTGGCTACGAGCAGTACTTC,CASSLGTGFGYEQYF
TRBV7-3,.,TRBJ2-2,TRBD2,TGTGCCAGCAGCTTATTTGCGGGAGTAGGTACCGGGGAGCTGTTTTTT,CASSLFAGVGTGELFF
TRBV7-2,.,TRBJ2-1,.,TGTGCCAGCAGCTTCCTAGGGGTGGGGTCCTTAGACAATGAGCAGTTCTTC,CASSFLGVGSLDNEQFF
TRBV29-1,.,TRBJ2-2,.,TGCAGCGTTGATGAGGGCCTCGGCACCGGGGAGCCGTTTTTT,CSVDEGLGTGEPFF
TRBV12-3/TRBV12-4,.,TRBJ1-2,TRBD1,TGTGCCAGCAGGCCAGGGGGCCACTATGACTACACCTTC,CASRPGGHYDYTF
TRBV9,few,TRBJ2-1,.,TGTGCCAGCAGCTGGTCCCGGGACTACAATGAGCAGTTCTTC,CASSWSRDYNEQFF
TRBV6-6,few,TRBJ1-5,.,TGTGCCAGCAGTTACAGGGTGGGCAATCAGCCCCAGCATTTT,CASSYRVGNQPQHF
TRBV12-3/TRBV12-4,.,TRBJ2-3,.,TGTGCCAGCAGTCTCAATACAGTCGGTTTCGCAGATACGCAGTATTTT,CASSLNTVGFADTQYF
TRBV20-1,many,TRBJ2-7,.,TGCAGTGCTAGTCCCCTCGGGACTCTGAGCTCCTACGAGCAGTACTTC,CSASPLGTLSSYEQYF
TRBV6-6,many,TRBJ1-1,.,TGTGCCAGCATTGCACGGAGCACTGAAGCTTTCTTT,CASIARSTEAFF
TRBV5-8,many,TRBJ2-6,.,TGTGCCAGCAGCCGGCTAGGGGCAGGGGCCAACGTCCTGACTTTC,CASSRLGAGANVLTF
TRBV7-2,.,TRBJ1-5,.,TGTGCCAGCAGCCAAGGAGGGGGATCGGGCAATCAGCCCCAGCATTTT,CASSQGGGSGNQPQHF
TRBV27,.,TRBJ2-7,TRBD2,TGTGCCAGCAACCCGGGACTAGCGGTTTCCTCCTACGAGCAGTACTTC,CASNPGLAVSSYEQYF
TRBV9,many,TRBJ1-2,.,TGTGCCAGCATCCTCAACAGCTCTAACTATGGCTACACCTTC,CASILNSSNYGYTF
TRBV5-4,many,TRBJ2-2,TRBD1,TGTGCCACCTCCGGGACAGCTAACACCGGGGAGCTGTTTTTT,CATSGTANTGELFF
TRBV7-9,many,TRBJ2-7,TRBD2,TGTGCCAGCAGCTTAGCGGGACTAGCGGTATACGAGCAGTACTTC,CASSLAGLAVYEQYF
TRBV4-1,many,TRBJ1-2,TRBD1,TGCGCCAGCAGCTGGGGACAGCAAACACTTAACTATGGCTACACCTTC,CASSWGQQTLNYGYTF
TRBV7-9,.,TRBJ2-7,TRBD1,TGTGCCAGCAGTCCGGCCCCCAAGGGACAGGGGGCGGACGAGCAGTACTTC,CASSPAPKGQGADEQYF
TRBV29-1,.,TRBJ2-7,.,TGCAGCACGGGGATCGGGGCAGAGAGCTCCCACGAGCAGTACTTC,CSTGIGAESSHEQYF
TRBV14,.,TRBJ2-2,TRBD1,TGTGCCAGCAGCCCGGGGACAGCCGGGGAGCTGTTTTTT,CASSPGTAGELFF
TRBV29-1,.,TRBJ1-1,.,TGCAGCTTGGACCAGGGCGGGGGTGAAGCTTTCTTT,CSLDQGGGEAFF
TRBV7-8,many,TRBJ1-1,TRBD1,TGTGCCAGCGGGGACAGACCCATGAACACTGAAGCTTTCTTT,CASGDRPMNTEAFF